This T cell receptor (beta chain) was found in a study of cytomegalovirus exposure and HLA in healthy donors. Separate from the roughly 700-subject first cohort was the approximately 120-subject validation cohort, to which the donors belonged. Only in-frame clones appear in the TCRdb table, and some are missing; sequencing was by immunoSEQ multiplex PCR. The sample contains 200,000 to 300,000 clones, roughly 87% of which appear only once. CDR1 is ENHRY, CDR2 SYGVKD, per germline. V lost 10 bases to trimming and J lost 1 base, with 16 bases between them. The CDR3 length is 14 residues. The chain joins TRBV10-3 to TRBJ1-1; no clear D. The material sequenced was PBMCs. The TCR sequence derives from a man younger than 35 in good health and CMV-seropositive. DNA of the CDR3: TGTGCCACCGGCATAGGAAAATCGAACACTGAAGCTTTCTTT. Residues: CATGIGKSNTEAFF.